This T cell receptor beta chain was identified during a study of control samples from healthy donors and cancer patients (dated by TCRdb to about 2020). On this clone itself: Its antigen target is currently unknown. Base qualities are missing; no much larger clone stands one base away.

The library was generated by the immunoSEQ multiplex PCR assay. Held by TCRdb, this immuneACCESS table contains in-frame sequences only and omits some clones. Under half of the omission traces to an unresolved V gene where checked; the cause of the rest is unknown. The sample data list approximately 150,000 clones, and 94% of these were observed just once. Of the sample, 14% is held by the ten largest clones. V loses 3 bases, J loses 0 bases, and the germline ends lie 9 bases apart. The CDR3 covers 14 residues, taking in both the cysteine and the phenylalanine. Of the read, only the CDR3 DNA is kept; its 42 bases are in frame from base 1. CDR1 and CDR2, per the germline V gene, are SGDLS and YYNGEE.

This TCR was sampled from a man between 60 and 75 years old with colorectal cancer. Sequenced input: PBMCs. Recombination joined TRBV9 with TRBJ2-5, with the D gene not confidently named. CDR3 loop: CASSDGPNQETQYF. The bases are TGTGCCAGCAGCGATGGACCCAACCAAGAGACCCAGTACTTC.